The TCR beta chain described here comes from a study of cytomegalovirus exposure and HLA in healthy donors. Study results and caveats: In a later analysis, TCR beta V- and J-gene trimming was associated with a missense DCLRE1C variant. In vitro checks showed that three CMV-associated chains really do target CMV antigens. It was around 160 TCR beta chains that were listed as cytomegalovirus-associated.

While unrecorded immune exposures were likely, the donors were nominally healthy when sampled. As concerns this clone: Its antigen is as yet unknown.

The primer mix had 60 Vbeta and 13 Jbeta primers. The table came from immunoSEQ multiplex PCR; TCRdb's copy has only in-frame clones and leaves some out. The sample records 150,000 to 200,000 clones, around 63% being singletons. The CDR3 loop spans 12 amino acids. The germline gives CDR1 SGHDT, CDR2 YYEEEE. Trimming cost V 1 base and J 11 bases, with 10 bases left between them. The rearrangement links TRBV5-6 to TRBJ2-1; D is undetermined. The source is a woman aged 18-29 years in good health and CMV-seropositive. Sample: PBMCs. This chain's CDR3 is CASSLSDTKQFF. Here the CDR3 DNA reads TGTGCCAGCAGCTTGAGTGACACCAAGCAGTTCTTC.